This T cell receptor beta chain is from a study of T cell responses to AZD1222 COVID-19 vaccine. Study findings and constraints: The study found Spike-specific TCR breadth and depth rose after two AZD1222 doses. Among AZD1222 vaccinees, only five or six were seropositive at baseline. No day 14 peak samples; only post-peak repertoires were characterized. The study found vaccine-associated CD4 TCRs spanning spike, dominant at 160-218 and 743-854.

The table came from immunoSEQ multiplex PCR; TCRdb's copy has only in-frame clones and leaves some out. The table records some 140,000 clones, just under 95% of them present only once. About this clone itself: The antigen remains undetermined.

Sequenced here: peripheral blood, sampled 28 days after the second AZD1222 dose. The receptor was derived from an adult who received the AZD1222 COVID-19 vaccine.

The CDR3 bases are TGTGCCAGCAGCCGAGGGAGGGGGGCGGTCACTGAAGCTTTCTTT. This codes for CASSRGRGAVTEAFF. The chain recombines TRBV7-9 with TRBJ1-1, with D perhaps TRBD1 (6 bases). V lost 5 bases to trimming and J lost 4 bases, with 17 bases between them. The germline V gene has CDR1 SEHNR and CDR2 FQNEAQ (reference sequence). The CDR3 contains 15 residues.